These T cell receptor beta chains were read from a single sample in a study of cytomegalovirus exposure and HLA in healthy donors. Produced via immunoSEQ multiplex PCR; TCRdb's table is partial and in-frame only. The top ten clones hold about a sixth of a sample with under 130,000 clones, roughly 13% of them seen once. The sample was PBMCs. The receptor source for this set is a man aged 35 to 55 in good health and CMV-seropositive. CDR3s include the opening cysteine and the closing phenylalanine or tryptophan. Each record gives: J gene, D gene, V gene, clone size, CDR3 protein, CDR3 DNA. The D gene is left open where the match is weak. Size is stated for part of the rows, as once, few or many counts, or as a class when the clone is expanded.

j_call: TRBJ2-5; d_call: TRBD2; v_call: TRBV10-1; clone_size: -; cdr3_aa: CASSESVAGEQETQYF; cdr3_nt: TGCGCCAGCAGTGAGTCGGTAGCGGGAGAGCAAGAGACCCAGTACTTC
j_call: TRBJ1-2; d_call: TRBD1; v_call: TRBV5-1; clone_size: -; cdr3_aa: CASSPGQGPYGYTF; cdr3_nt: TGCGCCAGCAGCCCAGGACAGGGGCCCTATGGCTACACCTTC
j_call: TRBJ2-2; d_call: -; v_call: TRBV14; clone_size: -; cdr3_aa: CASNRGALGGELFF; cdr3_nt: TGTGCCAGCAACCGCGGGGCTTTGGGCGGGGAGCTGTTTTTT
j_call: TRBJ2-1; d_call: TRBD2; v_call: TRBV29-1; clone_size: few; cdr3_aa: CSARGDSYNEQFF; cdr3_nt: TGCAGCGCCCGGGGGGACTCCTACAATGAGCAGTTCTTC
j_call: TRBJ2-1; d_call: -; v_call: TRBV5-1; clone_size: few; cdr3_aa: CASSLSLQSYNEQFF; cdr3_nt: TGCGCCAGCAGCTTGTCTTTACAGTCCTACAATGAGCAGTTCTTC
j_call: TRBJ1-5; d_call: -; v_call: TRBV7-8; clone_size: few; cdr3_aa: CASSSDSYSNQPQHF; cdr3_nt: TGTGCCAGCAGTTCCGACTCTTATAGCAATCAGCCCCAGCATTTT
j_call: TRBJ2-5; d_call: -; v_call: TRBV28; clone_size: -; cdr3_aa: CASRPGRYQETQYF; cdr3_nt: TGTGCCAGCAGGCCAGGGAGGTACCAAGAGACCCAGTACTTC
j_call: TRBJ1-2; d_call: -; v_call: TRBV6-5; clone_size: -; cdr3_aa: CASSPGRRYGYTF; cdr3_nt: TGTGCCAGCAGTCCGGGGAGGAGGTATGGCTACACCTTC
j_call: TRBJ1-3; d_call: -; v_call: TRBV5-1; clone_size: few; cdr3_aa: CASSPEGGSGNTIYF; cdr3_nt: TGCGCCAGCAGCCCCGAGGGCGGCTCTGGAAACACCATATATTTT
j_call: TRBJ2-1; d_call: -; v_call: TRBV6-4; clone_size: few; cdr3_aa: CASSPRPSSYNEQFF; cdr3_nt: TGTGCCAGCAGTCCCCGCCCCAGCTCCTACAATGAGCAGTTCTTC
j_call: TRBJ2-7; d_call: TRBD2; v_call: TRBV7-2; clone_size: few; cdr3_aa: CASSSGLAGGLSEQYF; cdr3_nt: TGTGCCAGCAGCTCGGGACTAGCGGGAGGGCTGAGCGAGCAGTACTTC
j_call: TRBJ2-3; d_call: TRBD1; v_call: TRBV4-1; clone_size: -; cdr3_aa: CASSQQQGSGTDTQYF; cdr3_nt: TGCGCCAGCAGCCAGCAACAGGGGTCAGGCACAGATACGCAGTATTTT
j_call: TRBJ1-1; d_call: -; v_call: TRBV7-9; clone_size: few; cdr3_aa: CASSLQAGSTEAFF; cdr3_nt: TGTGCCAGCAGCTTACAGGCCGGCTCTACTGAAGCTTTCTTT
j_call: TRBJ2-7; d_call: TRBD1; v_call: TRBV7-9; clone_size: -; cdr3_aa: CASVGGAQQYF; cdr3_nt: TGTGCCAGCGTAGGGGGCGCCCAGCAGTACTTC
j_call: TRBJ2-5; d_call: -; v_call: TRBV4-3; clone_size: few; cdr3_aa: CASSQDFGVTETQYF; cdr3_nt: TGCGCCAGCAGCCAAGATTTCGGGGTGACGGAGACCCAGTACTTC
j_call: TRBJ2-7; d_call: -; v_call: TRBV7-2; clone_size: -; cdr3_aa: CASSPVSYEQYF; cdr3_nt: TGTGCCAGCAGCCCCGTCTCCTACGAGCAGTACTTC
j_call: TRBJ2-3; d_call: TRBD2; v_call: TRBV19; clone_size: -; cdr3_aa: CASSIGLAGESWAQYF; cdr3_nt: TGTGCCAGTAGTATTGGGCTAGCGGGAGAAAGTTGGGCGCAGTATTTT
j_call: TRBJ1-1; d_call: -; v_call: TRBV6-6; clone_size: -; cdr3_aa: CASSRGGGGMNTEAFF; cdr3_nt: TGTGCCAGCAGCCGTGGAGGGGGGGGAATGAACACTGAAGCTTTCTTT
j_call: TRBJ2-5; d_call: -; v_call: TRBV27; clone_size: few; cdr3_aa: CASSFRARGLQRGQETQYF; cdr3_nt: TGTGCCAGCAGTTTCAGGGCCAGGGGCCTTCAAAGGGGGCAAGAGACCCAGTACTTC
j_call: TRBJ1-1; d_call: -; v_call: TRBV7-9; clone_size: -; cdr3_aa: CASSLDKGVNTEAFF; cdr3_nt: TGTGCCAGCAGTCTCGACAAAGGGGTGAACACTGAAGCTTTCTTT
j_call: TRBJ2-3; d_call: -; v_call: TRBV9; clone_size: few; cdr3_aa: CASSGSNGDTQYF; cdr3_nt: TGTGCCAGCAGCGGATCCAACGGGGATACGCAGTATTTT
j_call: TRBJ2-2; d_call: -; v_call: TRBV7-6; clone_size: -; cdr3_aa: CASSSLPRSTNTGELFF; cdr3_nt: TGTGCCAGCAGCTCCCTCCCACGGAGCACCAACACCGGGGAGCTGTTTTTT
j_call: TRBJ1-1; d_call: -; v_call: TRBV7-9; clone_size: -; cdr3_aa: CASSLQGGTEAFF; cdr3_nt: TGTGCCAGCAGCTTACAGGGAGGGACTGAAGCTTTCTTT
j_call: TRBJ2-2; d_call: TRBD1; v_call: TRBV7-8; clone_size: -; cdr3_aa: CASSLGQGDTGELFF; cdr3_nt: TGTGCCAGCAGCTTAGGACAGGGTGACACCGGGGAGCTGTTTTTT
j_call: TRBJ2-2; d_call: -; v_call: TRBV27; clone_size: -; cdr3_aa: CATDFLADTGELFF; cdr3_nt: TGTGCCACCGATTTCTTAGCGGACACCGGGGAGCTGTTTTTT
j_call: TRBJ2-1; d_call: -; v_call: TRBV14; clone_size: -; cdr3_aa: CASSQELSSEQFF; cdr3_nt: TGTGCCAGCAGCCAAGAACTATCCTCTGAGCAGTTCTTC
j_call: TRBJ2-2; d_call: TRBD1; v_call: TRBV19; clone_size: few; cdr3_aa: CASSSLGARGQGDTGELFF; cdr3_nt: TGTGCCAGTAGTTCCTTGGGGGCGAGGGGACAGGGGGACACCGGGGAGCTGTTTTTT
j_call: TRBJ2-5; d_call: TRBD2; v_call: TRBV7-9; clone_size: few; cdr3_aa: CASSRTTSEQETQYF; cdr3_nt: TGTGCCAGCAGCCGAACCACTAGCGAACAAGAGACCCAGTACTTC
j_call: TRBJ2-7; d_call: TRBD2; v_call: TRBV7-7; clone_size: few; cdr3_aa: CASSLRLAGGVEQYF; cdr3_nt: TGTGCCAGCAGCTTGCGTCTAGCGGGAGGTGTCGAGCAGTACTTC
j_call: TRBJ2-7; d_call: -; v_call: TRBV6-5; clone_size: -; cdr3_aa: CASSLGGDSYEQYF; cdr3_nt: TGTGCCAGCAGTCTCGGAGGGGACTCCTACGAGCAGTACTTC
j_call: TRBJ1-5; d_call: TRBD1; v_call: TRBV28; clone_size: -; cdr3_aa: CASSLRPGGPQHF; cdr3_nt: TGTGCCAGCAGTTTGAGGCCAGGGGGGCCCCAGCATTTT
j_call: TRBJ1-2; d_call: -; v_call: TRBV6-5; clone_size: few; cdr3_aa: CASSYKRRDYGYTF; cdr3_nt: TGTGCCAGCAGTTACAAGAGGAGAGACTATGGCTACACCTTC